This T cell receptor beta chain was captured in a study of post-analysis software for immune sequencing data. Background on the study: Relapsing-remitting, secondary progressive and progressive-relapsing multiple sclerosis courses were included.

Unique-molecular-identifier-tagged TCR beta cDNA libraries were used. TCRdb ran MiXCR on the PCR reads and lists one entry per CDR3 protein. The sample yields around 770,000 distinct CDR3 sequences, 46% seen once. Trimming cost V 1 base and J 4 bases, with 15 bases left between them. The CDR3 is 15 residues long. CDR1 is SGHDT, CDR2 YYEEEE, per germline. Whole-study findings and limits: Compared with controls, patients had more of roughly five TRBV segments, including TRBV5-6, TRBV5-1 and TRBV20-1.

Ten or more counts support this clonotype. Antigen specificity is unknown. V is TRBV5-6 and J is TRBJ2-7, with D perhaps assigned TRBD1 or TRBD2 (5 bases each). The source material was blood. The receptor was derived from a girl between 5 and 17 years old with multiple sclerosis. The CDR3 region is CASSLRDLLSYEQYF. The CDR3, as DNA: TGTGCCAGCAGCTTGAGGGACCTCCTATCGTACGAGCAGTACTTC.